The following is a T cell receptor (beta chain) sequence with its context. This entry comes from a study of OX40 agonist ivuxolimab in advanced cancers. The assay was immunoSEQ multiplex PCR, and TCRdb's table has in-frame clones only and misses some. The sample lists tens of thousands of clones, about 91% seen once, with approximately 5% in the top ten. The V end was cut by 4 bases, the J end by 6 bases, with 15 bases between. Germline V lookup: CDR1 MNHEY, CDR2 SVGAGI. The CDR3 runs to 15 residues. Sequencing was performed on CD4+ or CD8+ T cells sorted from blood, taken in a trial of the OX40 agonist ivuxolimab. The sequence was collected from an adult with an advanced solid tumor such as melanoma, head and neck, liver or kidney cancer. This rearrangement joins TRBV6-5 to TRBJ2-2; D is perhaps TRBD1 (5 bases). CDR3 amino acids: CASSSQGFSAGELFF. The CDR3 nucleotides read TGTGCCAGCAGTTCCCAGGGATTTTCGGCCGGGGAGCTGTTTTTT.